Below are 17 T cell receptor beta chains sequenced from a single sample in a study of cytomegalovirus exposure and HLA in healthy donors. The assay was immunoSEQ multiplex PCR, and TCRdb's table has in-frame clones only and misses some. Among more than 200,000 clones listed, 87% were seen once. What was sequenced was PBMCs. The receptors here all came from a man younger than 35 in good health and CMV-seropositive.

The J gene is TRBJ1-1, the V gene TRBV7-6; 9 nucleotides match TRBD1. Trimming removed 5 bases from V and 6 bases from J; junction bases left unmatched: 7. The V gene's germline CDR1 is SGHVS and CDR2 FNYEAQ. The CDR3 covers 14 residues. CDR3 in DNA: TGTGCCAGCAGCCCACGACAGGGGGAGTCTGAAGCTTTCTTT. Residues: CASSPRQGESEAFF.

The V call is TRBV10-3, the J call TRBJ2-1; TRBD2 matches 8 bases. V dropped 6 bases and J dropped 3; count of bases not matched to a gene: 7. Germline CDR1 ENHRY, CDR2 SYGVKD. The CDR3 consists of 15 residues. CDR3 amino acids: CAISELADHYNEQFF. In DNA, the CDR3 is TGTGCCATCAGCGAACTAGCGGACCACTACAATGAGCAGTTCTTC.

The V call is TRBV27, the J call TRBJ1-5, with D uncertain. The CDR3 loop spans 15 amino acids. Trimming took 2 bases from V and 5 from J, leaving 13 bases between them. CDR1 and CDR2 from the germline V gene are MNHEY and SMNVEV (reference sequence). In nucleotides, the CDR3 is TGTGCCAGCAGTTTACGGGCCCCTGGGGATCAGCCCCAGCATTTT. Its translation is CASSLRAPGDQPQHF.

The genes are TRBV30 and TRBJ2-5; weak D call: TRBD1 (6 bases). This CDR3 is 14 amino acids long. Trimming took off 1 base at V and 5 bases at J, with 14 bases between the two ends. Germline V lookup: CDR1 GTSNPN, CDR2 SVGIG (reference sequence). The CDR3 DNA follows: TGTGCCTGGAGTGGAGCGAGGGGGTGGGAGACCCAGTACTTC. Its translation: CAWSGARGWETQYF.

The CDR3 sequence: CASSSQALRGYEQYF. In nucleotides, the CDR3 is TGTGCCAGCAGTTCGCAAGCCCTTCGTGGGTACGAGCAGTACTTC. The chain carries TRBV27 and TRBJ2-7; the D is unclear. This CDR3 is 15 amino acids long. Germline-derived CDR1 and CDR2 are MNHEY and SMNVEV (reference sequence). V was cut by 4 bases and J by 4 bases, with 17 bases left in between.

The rearrangement links TRBV15 to TRBJ2-1, with TRBD2 identical over 9 bases. With 5 bases clipped from V and 6 bases from J, the junction kept 11 bases outside the gene matches. Germline CDR1 reads LNHNV; CDR2 reads YYDKDF (reference sequence). The CDR3 loop spans 16 amino acids. The DNA for the CDR3 is TGTGCCACCAGCCCGAGGGTGGCTAGCGGGATCAATGAGCAGTTCTTC. Translated: CATSPRVASGINEQFF.

The V gene is TRBV10-3, the J gene TRBJ2-6, with 10 bases identical to TRBD1. Trimming at V came to 6 bases and at J to 2 bases, leaving 7 bases not matched to a gene. This CDR3 has 17 residues. The germline gives CDR1 ENHRY, CDR2 SYGVKD. CDR3 in amino acids: CAIRPGQGSPGANVLTF. In DNA, the CDR3 is TGTGCCATCAGGCCGGGACAGGGGTCCCCTGGGGCCAACGTCCTGACTTTC.

The J gene is TRBJ2-7, the V gene TRBV6-1; 7 bases align to TRBD1. The ends lost 11 bases at V and 3 bases at J; junction bases unmatched: 10. CDR3 length: 13 amino acids. The germline CDR1 and CDR2 sequences are MNHNS and SASEGT. The CDR3 region is CASTGQINYEQYF. CDR3 in DNA: TGTGCCTCTACGGGACAGATAAACTACGAGCAGTACTTC.

This chain uses TRBV4-2 with TRBJ1-2; maybe TRBD1 (5 bases). The V end lost 0 bases, the J end lost 8 bases, and 10 bases lay between the germline ends. This CDR3 spans 13 amino acids. The germline V gene encodes CDR1 LGHNA and CDR2 YNFKEQ. CDR3 DNA sequence: TGTGCCAGCAGCCAAGACTGGAGGGGCGGCTACACCTTC. Translating gives CASSQDWRGGYTF.

This clone was observed a single time. J is TRBJ1-1 and V is TRBV7-9; 7 nucleotides agree with TRBD1. Germline V gene sequence: CDR1 SEHNR, CDR2 FQNEAQ (reference sequence). With 6 bases clipped from V and 0 bases from J, the junction kept 13 bases outside the gene matches. The CDR3 loop spans 17 amino acids. The CDR3 DNA follows: TGTGCCAGCAGGAACCACAGGGGCCTTAATATGAACACTGAAGCTTTCTTT. It translates to CASRNHRGLNMNTEAFF.

The chain carries TRBV6-1 and TRBJ2-7; D tentatively fits TRBD1 or TRBD2 (6 bases each). Per the germline V gene, CDR1 is MNHNS and CDR2 is SASEGT. This CDR3 region has 14 residues. Trimming left V 2 bases short and J 5 bases short, with 13 bases between. CDR3 protein: CASSESGGPDEQYF. DNA of the CDR3: TGTGCCAGCAGTGAATCTGGGGGGCCGGACGAGCAGTACTTC.

A single count supports this clone. The chain links TRBV5-1 to TRBJ2-3, with TRBD1 matching 9 bases. The V gene end was trimmed by 4 bases and the J gene end by 0 bases; junction bases not matched to a gene: 3. CDR3 length: 15 amino acids. CDR1 and CDR2 from the germline V gene are SGHRS and YFSETQ. The CDR3 coding sequence is TGCGCCAGCAGCGTACAGGGGGCTAGCACAGATACGCAGTATTTT. This encodes CASSVQGASTDTQYF.

V and J are TRBV15 and TRBJ2-3, with 11 nucleotides matching TRBD2. The germline V gene has CDR1 LNHNV and CDR2 YYDKDF (reference sequence). The CDR3 has 16 amino acids. V shed 3 bases, J shed 0 bases, and the junction held 2 bases outside the gene matches. This CDR3 is CATSRGLAASTDTQYF. In DNA, the CDR3 is TGTGCCACCAGCAGGGGACTAGCGGCTAGCACAGATACGCAGTATTTT. The full variable domain, rest sourced from reference TRBV15 and TRBJ2-3, is DAMVIQNPRYQVTQFGKPVTLSCSQTLNHNVMYWYQQKSSQAPKLLFHYYDKDFNNEADTPDNFQSRRPNTSFCFLDIRSPGLGDTAMYLCATSRGLAASTDTQYFGPGTRLTVL.

The V gene is TRBV30, the J gene TRBJ2-7; 10 nucleotides line up with TRBD2. The junction had 14 bases not matched to a gene; V was cut back by 3 bases and J by 0 bases. There are 18 residues in the CDR3. Germline V gene sequence: CDR1 GTSNPN, CDR2 SVGIG (reference sequence). The CDR3 DNA sequence: TGTGCCTGGAGGATGGGAATAGCGGGAGGAATCCTCTCCTACGAGCAGTACTTC. This sequence encodes CAWRMGIAGGILSYEQYF.

V and J are TRBV30 and TRBJ2-2, with 8 bases fitting TRBD1. CDR1 is GTSNPN, CDR2 SVGIG, per germline (reference sequence). The CDR3 runs 15 residues. The V and J ends lost 1 base and 4 bases, in that order; junction bases with no gene match: 5. The CDR3 loop is CAWSDGTGGTGELFF. CDR3 nucleotide sequence: TGTGCCTGGAGTGATGGTACAGGGGGCACCGGGGAGCTGTTTTTT.

This sequence joins TRBV19 and TRBJ2-5, with D tentatively TRBD1 (5 bases). The germline V gene has CDR1 LNHDA and CDR2 SQIVND (reference sequence). Trimming cost V 1 base and J 5 bases, with 11 bases left between them. The CDR3 is 14 residues long. CDR3 coding DNA: TGTGCCAGTAGTATAGTACAGGCGGCGGAGACCCAGTACTTC. Encoded protein: CASSIVQAAETQYF.

The chain is built from TRBV6-1 and TRBJ2-7; D ambiguous. Germline lookup yields CDR1 MNHNS and CDR2 SASEGT. V was shortened by 2 bases and J by 6 bases, with 8 bases between the two germline ends. This CDR3 has 12 residues. CDR3 in DNA: TGTGCCAGCAGTGAAAGTAGAATCGAGCAGTACTTC. It encodes CASSESRIEQYF.